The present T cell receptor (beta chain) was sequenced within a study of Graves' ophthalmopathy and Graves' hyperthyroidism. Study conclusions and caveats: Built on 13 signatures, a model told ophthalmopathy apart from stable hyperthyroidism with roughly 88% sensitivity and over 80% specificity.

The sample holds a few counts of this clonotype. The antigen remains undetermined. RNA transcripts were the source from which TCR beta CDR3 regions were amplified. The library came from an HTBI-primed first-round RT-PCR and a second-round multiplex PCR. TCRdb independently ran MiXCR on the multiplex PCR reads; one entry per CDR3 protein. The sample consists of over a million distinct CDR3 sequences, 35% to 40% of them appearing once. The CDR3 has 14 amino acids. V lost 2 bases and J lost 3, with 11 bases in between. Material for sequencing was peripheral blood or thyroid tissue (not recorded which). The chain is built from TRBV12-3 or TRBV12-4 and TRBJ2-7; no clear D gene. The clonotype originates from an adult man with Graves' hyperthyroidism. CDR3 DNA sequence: TGTGCCAGCAGTTTACGTCAGTCGATCTACGAGCAGTACTTC. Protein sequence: CASSLRQSIYEQYF.